This entry lists 27 T cell receptor beta chains sequenced from one sample in a study of cytomegalovirus exposure and HLA in healthy donors. Primers: 60 Vbeta forward and 13 Jbeta reverse. Assay used: immunoSEQ multiplex PCR; TCRdb lists only in-frame clones, some missing. The data show 100,000 to 150,000 clones, with roughly 85% seen just once and 0.95% to 1.5% held by the top ten. The specimen was PBMCs. These receptor sequences come from a boy aged 10-17 years in good health and CMV-seronegative.

The chain couples TRBV5-1 to TRBJ2-5; perhaps TRBD2 as D (7 bases). The V end lost 4 bases, the J end lost 2 bases, and 12 bases lay between the germline ends. Germline-derived CDR1 and CDR2 are SGHRS and YFSETQ. CDR3 length: 14 amino acids. The chain's CDR3 is CASSPRGAQETQYF. The CDR3 DNA is TGCGCCAGCAGCCCTCGGGGGGCGCAAGAGACCCAGTACTTC.

The CDR3, as DNA: TGCGCCAGCAGCCAAGGGGGAGCCACTCCAGGAAGCACAGATACGCAGTATTTT. Amino acids: CASSQGGATPGSTDTQYF. This chain links TRBV4-1 with TRBJ2-3; possible D gene TRBD2, 5 bases. The CDR3 covers 18 residues. Deletions cut 1 base from V and 0 bases from J, with 17 bases between. The germline gives CDR1 MGHRA, CDR2 YSYEKL.

The V and J genes are TRBV14 and TRBJ2-6, with D perhaps given as TRBD1 or TRBD2 (7 bases each). The V gene's germline CDR1 is SGHDN and CDR2 FVKESK. CDR3 length: 16 amino acids. V dropped 7 bases and J dropped 0 bases, with 13 bases sitting between them. CDR3 region: CASNQGGGSGANVLTF. As DNA, the CDR3 is TGTGCCAGCAACCAGGGGGGGGGCTCTGGGGCCAACGTCCTGACTTTC. The full variable domain, with the rest looked up from reference TRBV14 and TRBJ2-6, is EAGVTQFPSHSVIEKGQTVTLRCDPISGHDNLYWYRRVMGKEIKFLLHFVKESKQDESGMPNNRFLAERTGGTYSTLKVQPAELEDSGVYFCASNQGGGSGANVLTFGAGSRLTVL.

The chain combines TRBV2 with TRBJ2-1, with a possible D match to TRBD1 (7 bases). The V end lost 0 bases, the J end lost 4 bases, and 13 bases lay between the germline ends. The CDR3 runs 16 residues. Germline V gene sequence: CDR1 SNHLY, CDR2 FYNNEI. CDR3 DNA sequence: TGTGCCAGCAGTGAAGCGGCGGGACAGCCTTACAATGAGCAGTTCTTC. This encodes CASSEAAGQPYNEQFF.

The chain recombines TRBV10-3 with TRBJ2-7; D gene unclear. CDR1 and CDR2 from the germline V gene are ENHRY and SYGVKD. V gave up 2 bases and J gave up 0 bases, with 8 bases separating them. The CDR3 totals 14 residues. This chain's CDR3 is CAISEMGNSYEQYF. The CDR3 DNA sequence: TGTGCCATCAGTGAGATGGGCAACTCCTACGAGCAGTACTTC.

V and J are TRBV7-8 and TRBJ2-2, with D hard to call. The germline gives CDR1 SGHVS, CDR2 FQNEAQ. The V and J ends lost 5 bases and 2 bases respectively, with 6 bases between them. The CDR3 is made up of 13 amino acids. DNA of the CDR3: TGTGCCAGCAGCCCGGGTAACACCGGGGAGCTGTTTTTT. Translating it yields CASSPGNTGELFF.

V usage is TRBV7-9 and J usage is TRBJ2-2; TRBD1 matches at 7 bases. This CDR3 comprises 15 residues. CDR1 SEHNR and CDR2 FQNEAQ come from the germline V gene (reference sequence). Trimming took 5 bases from V and 2 from J; bases not matched to a gene: 5. In DNA form, the CDR3 reads TGTGCCAGCAGCGCAGGACAGGTTAACACCGGGGAGCTGTTTTTT. Translated: CASSAGQVNTGELFF.

This chain links TRBV25-1 with TRBJ1-1; a possible D gene is TRBD1 (6 bases). This CDR3 has 13 amino acids. V lost 9 bases and J 3 bases, leaving 14 bases between the germline ends. Germline V CDR1 and CDR2: MGHDK, SYGVNS. CDR3 nucleotide sequence: TGTGCCAGTCAGGGGTTCGGGTACACTGAAGCTTTCTTT. Its translation: CASQGFGYTEAFF.

The CDR3 loop is CASSPLADEQFF. The CDR3 DNA is TGTGCCAGCAGCCCTCTGGCCGATGAGCAGTTCTTC. The J gene is TRBJ2-1, the V gene TRBV11-2; D gene uncertain. CDR3 length: 12 amino acids. Germline loops: CDR1 SGHAT, CDR2 FQNNGV. V lost 5 bases to trimming and J lost 8 bases, with 10 bases between them.

This clone turned up a few times. CDR3 DNA sequence: TGTGCCAGCCTCCCAGAGAACACCGGGGAGCTGTTTTTT. This codes for CASLPENTGELFF. The chain links TRBV6-6 to TRBJ2-2, with unresolved D. The CDR3 is 13 amino acids. From germline, CDR1 is MNHNY and CDR2 SVGAGI (reference sequence). The V gene lost 8 bases and the J gene lost 1 base, with 8 bases spanning the gap.

CDR3 sequence (DNA): TGTGCCAGCAGTTACTCTGGCCAAAACTATGGCTACACCTTC. This sequence encodes CASSYSGQNYGYTF. V usage is TRBV6-5 and J usage is TRBJ1-2, with D unresolved. The CDR3 contains 14 residues. Germline CDR1 MNHEY, CDR2 SVGAGI. The germline V and J ends were trimmed by 0 bases and 2 bases, with 7 bases remaining between them.

This chain uses TRBV20-1 with TRBJ2-5; unclear D gene. The CDR3 contains 10 residues. The V gene's germline CDR1 is DFQATT and CDR2 SNEGSKA (reference sequence). V was clipped by 5 bases and J by 4 bases, with 5 bases between them. CDR3 nucleotide sequence: TGCAGTGCTTACAGAGAGACCCAGTACTTC. Its protein is CSAYRETQYF.

This chain links TRBV7-9 with TRBJ2-7; D call uncertain. Germline CDR1 reads SEHNR; CDR2 reads FQNEAQ (reference sequence). The CDR3 has 13 amino acids. V lost 8 bases and J lost 0, with 11 bases in between. This chain's CDR3 is CASERLSSYEQYF. CDR3 DNA sequence: TGTGCCAGCGAACGACTTAGCTCCTACGAGCAGTACTTC. Combining the CDR3 with reference TRBV7-9 and TRBJ2-7 gives the whole variable domain DTGVSQNPRHKITKRGQNVTFRCDPISEHNRLYWYRQTLGQGPEFLTYFQNEAQLEKSRLLSDRFSAERPKGSFSTLEIQRTEQGDSAMYLCASERLSSYEQYFGPGTRLTVT.

Here the CDR3 reads CASSIPTGGQPQHF. The CDR3 bases are TGTGCCAGTAGTATACCGACAGGGGGCCAGCCCCAGCATTTT. The chain combines TRBV19 with TRBJ1-5; 10 positions agree with TRBD1. V was clipped by 2 bases and J by 7 bases; unmatched bases: 2. Per germline, CDR1 LNHDA and CDR2 SQIVND (reference sequence). The CDR3 is made up of 14 amino acids.

The chain employs TRBV30 and TRBJ1-1, with 10 bases matching TRBD1. The ends lost 3 bases at V and 5 bases at J; junction bases unmatched: 3. From germline, CDR1 is GTSNPN and CDR2 SVGIG (reference sequence). The CDR3 consists of 13 residues. CDR3 DNA sequence: TGTGCCTGGAGGGACAGGGGGAGGACTGAAGCTTTCTTT. Its protein is CAWRDRGRTEAFF.

The rearrangement joins TRBV2 to TRBJ2-7; 14 positions agree with TRBD2. CDR1 SNHLY and CDR2 FYNNEI come from the germline V gene. CDR3 length: 15 residues. The trim removed 7 bases at V and 0 bases at J, leaving 2 bases unmatched. The DNA for the CDR3 is TGTGCCAGCACCGGGACTAGCGGGAGCTCCTACGAGCAGTACTTC. As protein: CASTGTSGSSYEQYF.

The rearrangement joins TRBV4-3 to TRBJ1-2; 9 bases agree with TRBD1. The CDR3 loop spans 15 amino acids. Germline CDR1 and CDR2: LGHNA and YSLEER. The ends lost 4 bases at V and 0 bases at J; junction bases unmatched: 3. The chain's CDR3 is CASSRGQGSNYGYTF. The CDR3 DNA is TGCGCCAGCAGCCGGGGACAGGGATCTAACTATGGCTACACCTTC.

The V call is TRBV29-1, the J call TRBJ2-1, with 12 bases identical to TRBD2. V gave up 1 base and J gave up 4 bases; unmatched junction bases: 2. Germline CDR1 and CDR2: SQVTM and ANQGSEA. This CDR3 is built from 15 residues. The CDR3 here is CSVEVLAGGYNEQFF. In DNA form, the CDR3 reads TGCAGCGTTGAAGTCCTAGCGGGAGGGTACAATGAGCAGTTCTTC.

The chain links TRBV6-1 to TRBJ1-2, with D tentatively TRBD1 (5 bases). Germline V gene sequence: CDR1 MNHNS, CDR2 SASEGT. Trimming left V 2 bases short and J 2 bases short, with 6 bases between. The CDR3 is 13 amino acids. The CDR3 loop reads CASSESGNYGYTF. CDR3 DNA sequence: TGTGCCAGCAGTGAATCAGGGAACTATGGCTACACCTTC.

This clone was detected only a few times. The chain employs TRBV5-4 and TRBJ2-3, with 12 positions matching TRBD2. The V and J ends lost 4 bases and 3 bases, in that order; junction bases with no gene match: 6. The CDR3 sequence is 16 residues long. From germline, CDR1 is SGHNT and CDR2 YYREEE (reference sequence). In nucleotides, the CDR3 is TGTGCCAGCAGCCCCGGACTAGCGGGACAGACAGATACGCAGTATTTT. This gives the protein CASSPGLAGQTDTQYF. Looking up the rest from reference TRBV5-4 and TRBJ2-3 gives the full variable domain: ETGVTQSPTHLIKTRGQQVTLRCSSQSGHNTVSWYQQALGQGPQFIFQYYREEENGRGNFPPRFSGLQFPNYSSELNVNALELDDSALYLCASSPGLAGQTDTQYFGPGTRLTVL.

This chain uses TRBV10-3 with TRBJ1-5; 9 bases are a match to TRBD1. V was pared by 0 bases and J by 11 bases, with 8 bases of the junction left unmatched. From germline, CDR1 is ENHRY and CDR2 SYGVKD. CDR3 length: 15 amino acids. The CDR3 DNA sequence: TGTGCCATCAGTGAGTCGGGACAGGGCATCGAGGCCCAGCATTTT. Protein product: CAISESGQGIEAQHF.

The V and J genes are TRBV30 and TRBJ2-5; no definite D call. The CDR3 totals 13 residues. Germline CDR1 and CDR2: GTSNPN and SVGIG (reference sequence). V lost 2 bases, J lost 3 bases, and 10 bases lay in between. The CDR3 region is CAWSYSMKETQYF. The CDR3 DNA sequence: TGTGCCTGGAGTTATAGCATGAAAGAGACCCAGTACTTC.

This clone showed up just a few times. The V gene is TRBV11-3, the J gene TRBJ1-2; weak D call: TRBD1 (6 bases). Trimming removed 5 bases from V and 3 bases from J, with 16 bases in between. The CDR3 consists of 15 residues. Germline V gene data show CDR1 as SGHNT and CDR2 as YENEEA. CDR3 protein: CASSPRGTIDYGYTF. CDR3 sequence (DNA): TGTGCCAGCAGCCCGAGGGGGACAATTGACTATGGCTACACCTTC. Based on the CDR3 plus reference TRBV11-3 and TRBJ1-2, the full variable domain is EAGVVQSPRYKIIEKKQPVAFWCNPISGHNTLYWYLQNLGQGPELLIRYENEEAVDDSQLPKDRFSAERLKGVDSTLKIQPAELGDSAVYLCASSPRGTIDYGYTFGSGTRLTVV.

The rearrangement joins TRBV7-2 to TRBJ1-2; TRBD1 matches 8 bases. The V and J ends lost 5 bases and 2 bases, in that order; junction bases with no gene match: 4. The CDR3 runs to 14 residues. Germline CDR1 reads SGHTA; CDR2 reads FQGNSA. The CDR3 sequence: CASSPRQGNYGYTF. For the CDR3, the DNA is TGTGCCAGCAGCCCGCGACAGGGGAACTATGGCTACACCTTC.

The sample holds one count of this clone. The J gene is TRBJ2-3, the V gene TRBV7-3; D is possibly TRBD2 (6 bases). This CDR3 has 14 amino acids. CDR1 and CDR2 from the germline V gene are SGHTA and FQGTGA. V was clipped by 4 bases and J by 14 bases, with 22 bases between them. CDR3 coding DNA: TGTGCCAGCAGCTCCCTTTCGGCGGGACCGCCGTTGTATTTT. As protein: CASSSLSAGPPLYF.

The chain carries TRBV7-3 and TRBJ2-6; possible D gene TRBD2, 6 bases. Germline V gene sequence: CDR1 SGHTA, CDR2 FQGTGA. The CDR3 extends over 17 amino acids. V was pared by 2 bases and J by 0 bases, with 11 bases between. As DNA, the CDR3 is TGTGCCAGCAGCTTATATAGCGGATCCTCTGGGGCCAACGTCCTGACTTTC. It is translated as CASSLYSGSSGANVLTF.

Only a few counts were recorded for this clone. The DNA for the CDR3 is TGTGCCAGCAGCTTGGCTAGCGGCACAGATACGCAGTATTTT. Translating gives CASSLASGTDTQYF. The chain combines TRBV5-6 with TRBJ2-3; D may be TRBD2 (6 bases). The CDR3 is 14 residues long. Trimming left V 0 bases short and J 1 base short, with 6 bases between. Per germline, CDR1 SGHDT and CDR2 YYEEEE.